Below are 31 T cell receptor beta chains sequenced from a single sample in a study of long-term antiretroviral therapy in people with HIV. Investigators performed immunoSEQ version v3.0 at survey level. Only in-frame clones appear in the TCRdb table, and some are missing; sequencing was by immunoSEQ multiplex PCR. The sample has about 13,000 clones; 70% to 80% are singletons. The starting material was unsorted PBMCs, obtained 1.3 years after starting antiretroviral therapy. The source is a woman under 30 with HIV.

V usage is TRBV5-4 and J usage is TRBJ2-2, with D perhaps being TRBD1 or TRBD2 (7 bases each). The CDR3 is 16 amino acids. Germline CDR1 is SGHNT and CDR2 is YYREEE (reference sequence). V lost 0 bases to trimming and J lost 5 bases, with 14 bases between them. CDR3 DNA sequence: TGTGCCAGCAGCTTGGATGCAGGGGGAGGGACCGGGGAGCTGTTTTTT. It specifies CASSLDAGGGTGELFF.

The rearrangement links TRBV11-2 to TRBJ2-7, with D perhaps TRBD2 (5 bases). From germline, CDR1 is SGHAT and CDR2 FQNNGV. V shed 2 bases and J shed 3 bases, with 14 bases lying between them. The CDR3 consists of 15 residues. The CDR3 spells CASSLSGGERYEQYF. In DNA form, the CDR3 reads TGTGCCAGCAGCTTAAGTGGTGGGGAGCGCTACGAGCAGTACTTC.

This chain links TRBV6-1 with TRBJ2-3, with TRBD2 as a possible D gene (6 bases). The V end was cut by 5 bases, the J end by 0 bases, with 9 bases between. The CDR3 totals 14 residues. Germline CDR1 and CDR2: MNHNS and SASEGT. The CDR3 region has the DNA TGTGCCAGCAGTAATAGCGGAAGCACAGATACGCAGTATTTT. It codes for CASSNSGSTDTQYF.

In nucleotides, the CDR3 is TGTGCCAGCAGTTTATTTTTTAGGGAGCCGGGTTCTGCCTACGAGCAGTACTTC. It yields the protein CASSLFFREPGSAYEQYF. The gene calls are TRBV2 and TRBJ2-7; maybe TRBD2 (5 bases). Germline-derived CDR1 and CDR2 are SNHLY and FYNNEI. V was pared by 5 bases and J by 2 bases, with 25 bases between. The CDR3 spans 18 residues.

This clone was seen just once. The genes are TRBV4-1 and TRBJ2-1; no clear D gene. Germline V gene sequence: CDR1 MGHRA, CDR2 YSYEKL. The V end was cut by 0 bases, the J end by 9 bases, with 12 bases between. The CDR3 consists of 14 residues. The CDR3 protein is CASSQDFSLGEQFF. In nucleotides, the CDR3 is TGCGCCAGCAGCCAAGATTTTAGTCTGGGTGAGCAGTTCTTC.

The chain carries TRBV7-8 and TRBJ1-5; D is uncertain. Germline assignment: CDR1 SGHVS and CDR2 FQNEAQ. The V gene lost 3 bases and the J gene lost 0 bases, with 15 bases spanning the gap. The CDR3 length is 17 residues. CDR3 DNA sequence: TGTGCCAGCAGCTTCGGTCCGACCTCCCCTAGCAATCAGCCCCAGCATTTT. Amino acid sequence: CASSFGPTSPSNQPQHF.

The J gene is TRBJ1-2, the V gene TRBV7-9, with D unresolved. Trimming took off 4 bases at V and 8 bases at J, with 11 bases between the two ends. This CDR3 has 12 residues. The germline V gene encodes CDR1 SEHNR and CDR2 FQNEAQ (reference sequence). For the CDR3, the DNA is TGTGCCAGCAGCTCTGGGAGTAGCGGCTACACCTTC. It encodes CASSSGSSGYTF.

This chain links TRBV27 with TRBJ2-7, with a tentative D call TRBD2 (5 bases). Germline CDR1 MNHEY, CDR2 SMNVEV (reference sequence). V lost 2 bases, J lost 5 bases, and 25 bases lay in between. The CDR3 sequence is 18 residues long. The CDR3 nucleotides are TGTGCCAGCAGTTTACGGCACCCCGGGGTCCCGCCCCCCCACGAGCAGTACTTC. This encodes CASSLRHPGVPPPHEQYF.

In this sample, this clone turned up a few times. The chain combines TRBV7-6 with TRBJ2-7; the D gene is possibly TRBD2 (5 bases). The CDR3 extends over 14 amino acids. Trimming stripped 4 bases from V and 7 bases from J, with 17 bases between. Germline V gives CDR1 SGHVS, CDR2 FNYEAQ. The CDR3 loop is CASSSLPGRVEQYF. The CDR3, as DNA: TGTGCCAGCAGCTCACTTCCCGGGCGGGTTGAGCAGTACTTC.

A remark on this clone: The same CDR3 is also encoded by other DNA sequences in this sample. The J gene is TRBJ1-2, the V gene TRBV5-6; D is ambiguous. Per germline, CDR1 SGHDT and CDR2 YYEEEE. This CDR3 region has 12 residues. V was trimmed by 2 bases and J by 4 bases, leaving 6 bases between them. The CDR3 loop reads CASSFPGYGYTF. CDR3 bases: TGTGCCAGCAGCTTTCCAGGCTATGGCTACACCTTC.

This clone occurred once. V usage is TRBV10-2 and J usage is TRBJ2-7; D is perhaps TRBD1 (6 bases). V was cut by 5 bases and J by 0 bases, with 14 bases left in between. Germline CDR1 and CDR2: WSHSY and SAAADI. The CDR3 runs to 15 residues. For the CDR3, the DNA is TGCGCCAGCAGTCCAGGGGTAGGAAGCTCCTACGAGCAGTACTTC. This codes for CASSPGVGSSYEQYF.

The genes are TRBV7-3 and TRBJ1-2; D possibly corresponds to TRBD1 (6 bases). CDR1 and CDR2 from the germline V gene are SGHTA and FQGTGA. The V end was cut by 5 bases, the J end by 6 bases, with 19 bases between. The CDR3 extends over 15 amino acids. The CDR3: CASSETRAGADGYTF. The CDR3 DNA reads as TGTGCCAGCAGCGAAACACGGGCAGGGGCGGATGGCTACACCTTC.

This clone was seen just once. The chain employs TRBV10-3 and TRBJ2-7; D perhaps matches TRBD1 (5 bases). V was shortened by 7 bases and J by 4 bases, with 17 bases between the two germline ends. The germline CDR1 and CDR2 sequences are ENHRY and SYGVKD. The CDR3 is 14 amino acids. The CDR3 protein is CAITEDTMRYEQYF. CDR3 nucleotides: TGTGCCATCACCGAGGACACTATGAGATACGAGCAGTACTTC.

This chain connects TRBV2 to TRBJ1-6, with unresolved D. Looked up from germline, CDR1 is SNHLY and CDR2 is FYNNEI. Trimming removed 7 bases from V and 9 bases from J, with 19 bases in between. The CDR3 totals 15 residues. The CDR3 sequence: CASKQRTDYGSPLHF. The CDR3 DNA reads as TGTGCCAGCAAACAAAGGACGGACTATGGTTCACCCCTCCACTTT.

The chain is built from TRBV27 and TRBJ2-1, with 12 bases matching TRBD2. Germline V lookup: CDR1 MNHEY, CDR2 SMNVEV (reference sequence). This CDR3 region has 14 residues. Losses at the gene ends were 6 bases for V and 6 bases for J; bases not matched to a gene: 3. The CDR3 here is CASSWTSGVNEQFF. CDR3 DNA sequence: TGTGCCAGCAGCTGGACTAGCGGGGTCAATGAGCAGTTCTTC.

The chain has TRBV9 and TRBJ2-2; possibly TRBD1 or TRBD2 for D (5 bases each). Trimming removed 1 base from V and 4 bases from J, with 14 bases in between. CDR3 size: 16 residues. Germline assignment: CDR1 SGDLS and CDR2 YYNGEE. The DNA of the CDR3 is TGTGCCAGCAGCGTAACCGGGGACGCGGGCACCGGGGAGCTGTTTTTT. Encoded protein: CASSVTGDAGTGELFF.

This chain connects TRBV28 to TRBJ2-7; 9 positions agree with TRBD1. The germline V gene has CDR1 MDHEN and CDR2 SYDVKM. The CDR3 is made up of 13 amino acids. Unmatched junction bases numbered 5, after V lost 8 bases and J lost 3 bases. DNA for the CDR3: TGTGCCAGCTGGACAGGGGTGGGCTACGAGCAGTACTTC. Protein product: CASWTGVGYEQYF.

The chain is built from TRBV7-3 and TRBJ2-2; D gene uncertain. The CDR3 is 12 amino acids. Germline V gives CDR1 SGHTA, CDR2 FQGTGA. Trimming pared 4 bases from V and 11 bases from J, leaving 11 bases between. The CDR3 bases are TGTGCCAGCAGCTACAGTAAGAGCGAGCTGTTTTTT. It codes for CASSYSKSELFF.

The chain couples TRBV6-5 to TRBJ2-3; D is unclear. Germline CDR1 and CDR2: MNHEY and SVGAGI. The germline V and J ends were trimmed by 0 bases and 7 bases, with 8 bases remaining between them. This CDR3 has 13 amino acids. The CDR3 reads CASSYSKGYTQYF. The CDR3, as DNA: TGTGCCAGCAGTTACTCGAAGGGTTATACGCAGTATTTT.

This rearrangement joins TRBV6-1 to TRBJ2-1; D uncertain. Per germline, CDR1 MNHNS and CDR2 SASEGT. CDR3 size: 16 residues. V was pared by 1 base and J by 0 bases, with 10 bases between. The CDR3 DNA sequence: TGTGCCAGCAGTGAAGAGGTATGGAACTCCTACAATGAGCAGTTCTTC. Amino acid sequence: CASSEEVWNSYNEQFF.

The chain uses TRBV28 and TRBJ2-1; a weak D match, TRBD2 (6 bases). V was cut by 1 base and J by 3 bases, with 7 bases left in between. The CDR3 contains 14 residues. Per the germline V gene, CDR1 is MDHEN and CDR2 is SYDVKM. CDR3 residues: CASSLLRDYNEQFF. The CDR3 coding sequence is TGTGCCAGCAGTTTATTGCGGGACTACAATGAGCAGTTCTTC.

J is TRBJ1-4 and V is TRBV11-2; tentative D call: TRBD1 (5 bases). CDR1 SGHAT and CDR2 FQNNGV come from the germline V gene. V shed 2 bases and J shed 8 bases, with 12 bases lying between them. The CDR3 covers 14 residues. The CDR3 region has the DNA TGTGCCAGCAGCTTAAGCAGGGTATCAGAAAAACTGTTTTTT. This translates into CASSLSRVSEKLFF.

The table lists this clone with a few counts. The chain combines TRBV19 with TRBJ1-5; no definite D call. Trimming left V 5 bases short and J 2 bases short, with 7 bases between. Germline V gene sequence: CDR1 LNHDA, CDR2 SQIVND (reference sequence). The CDR3 consists of 13 residues. CDR3 region: CASSALGNQPQHF. The CDR3 nucleotides are TGTGCCAGTAGTGCGCTGGGCAATCAGCCCCAGCATTTT.

The V call is TRBV7-8, the J call TRBJ2-5; D is unresolved. Trimming pared 1 base from V and 2 bases from J, leaving 14 bases between. CDR1 is SGHVS and CDR2 is FQNEAQ in the germline V gene. This CDR3 comprises 16 residues. The CDR3 nucleotides read TGTGCCAGCAGCTTAGGGGCAAAGGGAAGGCAAGAGACCCAGTACTTC. This translates into CASSLGAKGRQETQYF.

V and J are TRBV11-1 and TRBJ2-7; a weak D match, TRBD2 (5 bases). The CDR3 has 15 amino acids. Germline V gives CDR1 SGHAT, CDR2 FQDESV (reference sequence). V was pared by 4 bases and J by 5 bases, with 18 bases between. The CDR3 reads CASSWGRGMEHEQYF. For the CDR3, the DNA is TGTGCCAGCAGCTGGGGTCGGGGTATGGAGCACGAGCAGTACTTC.

This clone has only one observation. V is TRBV6-5 and J is TRBJ2-7; D remains ambiguous. Trimming took 2 bases from V and 1 from J, leaving 9 bases between them. The length of the CDR3 is 14 residues. Germline V gives CDR1 MNHEY, CDR2 SVGAGI. The CDR3 DNA is TGTGCCAGCAGTTACGCGCTAGGTTCCTACGAGCAGTACTTC. Protein sequence: CASSYALGSYEQYF.

This CDR3 is CSVDGSTNYGYTF. The DNA of the CDR3 is TGCAGCGTGGACGGATCGACTAACTATGGCTACACCTTC. The chain has TRBV29-1 and TRBJ1-2; D is ambiguous. Germline CDR1 reads SQVTM; CDR2 reads ANQGSEA. The CDR3 is 13 residues long. V was shortened by 6 bases and J by 0 bases, with 11 bases between the two germline ends.

V and J are TRBV7-3 and TRBJ2-6, with 9 bases aligning to TRBD1. The CDR3 runs to 18 residues. Looked up from germline, CDR1 is SGHTA and CDR2 is FQGTGA. V shed 6 bases and J 1 base; nucleotides not matched to a gene: 10. The CDR3 here is CASSPGGTGSSGANVLTF. The CDR3 DNA reads TGTGCCAGCAGTCCCGGCGGGACAGGGTCGTCTGGGGCCAACGTCCTGACTTTC.

The J gene is TRBJ1-4, the V gene TRBV5-1; 7 bases agree with TRBD1. Germline V CDR1 and CDR2: SGHRS, YFSETQ. The CDR3 spans 14 residues. Unmatched junction bases numbered 8, after V lost 4 bases and J lost 8 bases. CDR3 region: CASSQQGRGEKLFF. In DNA form, the CDR3 reads TGCGCCAGCAGCCAACAGGGGAGAGGGGAAAAACTGTTTTTT.

This chain joins TRBV18 and TRBJ1-2, with TRBD1 identical over 7 bases. V was clipped by 4 bases and J by 2 bases; unmatched bases: 22. Germline assignment: CDR1 KGHSH and CDR2 LQKENI. The CDR3 is 20 residues long. DNA for the CDR3: TGTGCCAGCTCACTAACCGGGACAGCGACGACTCTCAATGAAAACTATGGCTACACCTTC. It encodes CASSLTGTATTLNENYGYTF.

This clone was observed a handful of times. J is TRBJ1-2 and V is TRBV21-1; TRBD1, the D gene given by the table, was not confirmed from the DNA. TRBV21-1 is a pseudogene locus. This CDR3 is built from 13 residues. CDR3 residues: CASSTRPNYGYTF. In nucleotides, the CDR3 is TGTGCCAGCAGCACCAGGCCCAACTATGGCTACACCTTC.